This is a list of T cell receptor beta chains from one sample in a study of blood T cell repertoires in COVID-19. The repertoire was sequenced with immunoSEQ multiplex PCR; TCRdb's copy has only in-frame clones and lacks some. The profile shows about 58,000 clones, over 70% of them singletons. Sequencing input: peripheral blood. These receptors came from a human donor in a cohort sampled during active COVID-19. The CDR3 runs from the conserved cysteine through the conserved F or W. A D gene is named only where the DNA matches it firmly. Not all rows give a size; the values are once, few, many and, for expanded clones, a class.

D gene | J gene | clone size | V gene | CDR3 DNA | CDR3 protein
TRBD1 | TRBJ2-2 | NA | TRBV19 | TGTGCCAGTATTTTGTCGGGACAGGGTGGCGGGAAAAACACCGGGGAGCTGTTTTTT | CASILSGQGGGKNTGELFF
NA | TRBJ1-2 | NA | TRBV4-2 | TGTGCCAGCAGCCGGGGGGAACACTATGGCTACACCTTC | CASSRGEHYGYTF
NA | TRBJ1-6 | NA | TRBV6-1 | TGTGCCAGCAGTGAGGGGAGCTCCTATAATTCACCCCTCCACTTT | CASSEGSSYNSPLHF
NA | TRBJ2-3 | NA | TRBV3-1/TRBV3-2 | TGTGCCAGCAGCCAAGGGGGCTCAGATACGCAGTATTTT | CASSQGGSDTQYF
TRBD2 | TRBJ2-7 | NA | TRBV7-2 | TGTGCCAGCAGCTTAAGGGGAGGGCCTTCCTACGAGCAGTACTTC | CASSLRGGPSYEQYF
TRBD2 | TRBJ2-7 | NA | TRBV4-2 | TGTGCCAGCAGCCCAGGACTAGCGGATTCCTACGAGCAGTACTTC | CASSPGLADSYEQYF
NA | TRBJ1-1 | NA | TRBV4-1 | TGCGCCAGCAGCCAAGCCCAGGGTGGATACACTGAAGCTTTCTTT | CASSQAQGGYTEAFF
TRBD1 | TRBJ2-5 | NA | TRBV28 | TGTGCCAGCAGTTTACGCGGACAGGGGGTATGGGAGACCCAGTACTTC | CASSLRGQGVWETQYF
NA | TRBJ2-5 | NA | TRBV6-6 | TGTGCCAGCAGTCGAGGAGACGAGACCCAGTACTTC | CASSRGDETQYF
TRBD1 | TRBJ2-7 | once | TRBV7-8 | TGTGCCAGCAGGGGGGGACAGGTCTCCTACGAGCAGTACTTC | CASRGGQVSYEQYF
TRBD2 | TRBJ2-6 | NA | TRBV24-1 | TGTGCCACCAGTGATGGGGACTACTCTGGGGCCAACGTCCTGACTTTC | CATSDGDYSGANVLTF
TRBD1 | TRBJ2-7 | NA | TRBV19 | TGTGCCAGTAGTAAGGACAGGGCTCCTAACGAGCAGTACTTC | CASSKDRAPNEQYF
NA | TRBJ1-6 | NA | TRBV27 | TGTGCCAGCAGTCTGGGGCACACACAGGGTATGACCTATAATTCACCCCTCCACTTT | CASSLGHTQGMTYNSPLHF
NA | TRBJ1-2 | NA | TRBV5-6 | TGTGCCAGCAGCCCTAATCGACAGGATGGCTACACCTTC | CASSPNRQDGYTF
NA | TRBJ1-5 | NA | TRBV11-2 | TGTGCCAGCAGGGCCGCGGGGAGCAATCAGCCCCAGCATTTT | CASRAAGSNQPQHF
NA | TRBJ2-7 | NA | TRBV7-9 | TGTGCCAGCAGCCCTGGACAGCGTATCTCCTACGAGCAGTACTTC | CASSPGQRISYEQYF
TRBD1 | TRBJ1-2 | NA | TRBV5-6 | TGTGCCAGCAGCTTCCCCGGGACAGATTACTATGGCTACACCTTC | CASSFPGTDYYGYTF
NA | TRBJ1-1 | NA | TRBV9 | TGTGCCAGCAGCGTTGCCGCCGGGAACACTGAAGCTTTCTTT | CASSVAAGNTEAFF
NA | TRBJ2-5 | NA | TRBV6-5 | TGTGCCAGCAGTCCGACAGGCCAAGAGACCCAGTACTTC | CASSPTGQETQYF
NA | TRBJ1-1 | NA | TRBV14 | TGTGCCAGCAGCCCTTTGTCGAAGGGGATAGTTTCTGAAGCTTTCTTT | CASSPLSKGIVSEAFF
NA | TRBJ2-7 | NA | TRBV6-5 | TGTGCCAGCAGTAGCATAGGGGCCAGGGGCGAGCAGTACTTC | CASSSIGARGEQYF
NA | TRBJ2-7 | NA | TRBV5-6 | TGTGCCAGCAGCTTGTCACAGACCTACGAGCAGTACTTC | CASSLSQTYEQYF
TRBD1 | TRBJ1-1 | NA | TRBV6-1 | TGTGCCAGCAGTGAATCAGGGGGCGACGCGAACACTGAAGCTTTCTTT | CASSESGGDANTEAFF
NA | TRBJ1-2 | NA | TRBV3-1/TRBV3-2 | TGTGCCAGCAGCCAGACACTTTACTATGGCTACACCTTC | CASSQTLYYGYTF
TRBD2 | TRBJ2-1 | NA | TRBV11-2 | TGTGCCAGCAGCTTTCAACTAGCGGGGATGTCTGATGAGCAGTTCTTC | CASSFQLAGMSDEQFF
NA | TRBJ1-6 | NA | TRBV27 | TGTGCCAGCAGTTTACGGCAGGGGAGCTCCTATAATTCACCCCTCCACTTT | CASSLRQGSSYNSPLHF
NA | TRBJ1-4 | NA | TRBV5-5 | TGTGCCAGCAGCTTCGCCGGGGAAAAACTGTTTTTT | CASSFAGEKLFF
NA | TRBJ1-1 | NA | TRBV6-2/TRBV6-3 | TGTGCCAGCAGTTACTCTTGGCAGGGCGCTGAAGCTTTCTTT | CASSYSWQGAEAFF